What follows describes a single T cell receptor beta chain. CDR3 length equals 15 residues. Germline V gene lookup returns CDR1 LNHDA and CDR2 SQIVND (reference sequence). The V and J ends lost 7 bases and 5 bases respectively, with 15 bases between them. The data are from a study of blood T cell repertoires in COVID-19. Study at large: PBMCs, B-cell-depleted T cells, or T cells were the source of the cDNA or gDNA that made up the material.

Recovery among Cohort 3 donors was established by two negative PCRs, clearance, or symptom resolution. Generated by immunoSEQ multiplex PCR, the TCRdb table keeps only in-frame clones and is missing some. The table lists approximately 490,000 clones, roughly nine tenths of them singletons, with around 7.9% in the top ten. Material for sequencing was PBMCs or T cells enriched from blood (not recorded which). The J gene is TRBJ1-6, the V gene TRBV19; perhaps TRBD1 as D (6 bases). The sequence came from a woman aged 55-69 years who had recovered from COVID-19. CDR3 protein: CASNSGQFDNSPLHF. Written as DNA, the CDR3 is TGTGCCAGTAACTCAGGACAGTTCGATAATTCACCCCTCCACTTT.